These 17 T cell receptor beta chains originate from one sample sequenced in a study of read filtering for tumor transcriptome and immune sequencing. This library used approximately 370 ng RNA and molecular barcoded adaptors spanning alpha/delta and beta/gamma chains. TCRdb recomputed calls from the reads with MiXCR, one row per CDR3 protein. This sample has some 41,000 distinct CDR3 sequences, with roughly 10% found just once. The sequenced sample was a population of CD138-negative cells sorted from bone marrow. These receptors were obtained from a donor aged 40 or older with multiple myeloma.

This clonotype was picked up many times. The chain couples TRBV2 to TRBJ2-2; 12 positions match TRBD1. Germline V gene data show CDR1 as SNHLY and CDR2 as FYNNEI. This CDR3 region has 17 residues. The junction had 10 bases not matched to a gene; V was cut back by 6 bases and J by 5 bases. Here the CDR3 DNA reads TGTGCCAGCAGCTGGGACAGGGGGCGGTTGTCGACCGGGGAGCTGTTTTTT. Translation: CASSWDRGRLSTGELFF.

This clonotype was seen repeatedly, ten times or more. The chain recombines TRBV28 with TRBJ2-6; TRBD1 matches at 11 bases. V dropped 8 bases and J dropped 4; count of bases not matched to a gene: 10. Germline CDR1 reads MDHEN; CDR2 reads SYDVKM. The CDR3 is 17 residues long. This chain's CDR3 is CASATDRGRSGANVLTF. DNA for the CDR3: TGTGCCAGCGCTACGGACAGGGGGCGGTCGGGGGCCAACGTCCTGACTTTC.

This clonotype was seen ten or more times. J is TRBJ2-5 and V is TRBV28; D gene uncertain. Germline CDR1 and CDR2: MDHEN and SYDVKM. The CDR3 has 11 residues. V lost 7 bases and J lost 3, with 6 bases in between. Here the CDR3 reads CASNGEETQYF. The CDR3 DNA sequence: TGTGCCAGCAATGGAGAAGAGACCCAGTACTTC.

At least ten counts were recorded for this clonotype. The gene calls are TRBV6-5 and TRBJ1-5, with D tentatively TRBD1 (5 bases). The CDR3 length is 12 residues. V was trimmed by 8 bases and J by 7 bases, leaving 12 bases between them. Germline V gene data show CDR1 as MNHEY and CDR2 as SVGAGI. CDR3: CASGWGDQPQHF. CDR3 DNA sequence: TGTGCCAGCGGTTGGGGGGACCAGCCCCAGCATTTT.

The chain uses TRBV7-9 and TRBJ1-1; D ambiguous. The CDR3 totals 14 residues. The ends were cut back, 5 bases at V and 1 base at J, with 11 bases in the middle. Germline V gives CDR1 SEHNR, CDR2 FQNEAQ (reference sequence). CDR3 DNA: TGTGCCAGCAGCCCTTACCGGACGAACACTGAAGCTTTCTTT. As protein: CASSPYRTNTEAFF.

Ten or more counts support this clonotype. The chain couples TRBV5-5 to TRBJ2-3; the D call may be TRBD1 or TRBD2 (5 bases each). Germline V gene data show CDR1 as SGHKS and CDR2 as YYEKEE (reference sequence). Trimming took 4 bases from V and 5 from J, leaving 17 bases between them. This CDR3 region has 15 residues. CDR3 bases: TGTGCCAGCAGCGCAATATCAGGGACGGGAGATACGCAGTATTTT. Amino acid sequence: CASSAISGTGDTQYF.

This rearrangement joins TRBV28 to TRBJ1-1, with D hard to call. CDR3 length: 14 residues. The V gene's germline CDR1 is MDHEN and CDR2 SYDVKM. V was pared by 8 bases and J by 4 bases, with 17 bases between. The CDR3 is CASGSRAWPTEAFF. The DNA of the CDR3 is TGTGCCAGCGGTTCCCGAGCCTGGCCCACTGAAGCTTTCTTT.

This clonotype was seen repeatedly, ten times or more. The J gene is TRBJ2-1, the V gene TRBV7-6; 9 bases fit TRBD2. Germline CDR1 is SGHVS and CDR2 is FNYEAQ. The trim removed 4 bases at V and 6 bases at J, leaving 7 bases unmatched. The CDR3 loop spans 15 amino acids. CDR3 residues: CASSSRLAEVNEQFF. The CDR3 nucleotides read TGTGCCAGCAGCTCAAGACTAGCGGAGGTCAATGAGCAGTTCTTC.

Many counts were recorded for this clonotype. The chain combines TRBV4-1 with TRBJ2-1; tentative D call: TRBD2 (6 bases). Per germline, CDR1 MGHRA and CDR2 YSYEKL. Trimming stripped 2 bases from V and 8 bases from J, with 13 bases between. This CDR3 comprises 14 residues. The chain's CDR3 is CASSQMAGGDEQFF. Here the CDR3 DNA reads TGCGCCAGCAGCCAAATGGCCGGAGGGGATGAGCAGTTCTTC.

This clonotype occurred many times. The V and J genes are TRBV4-1 and TRBJ2-7; 7 nucleotides line up with TRBD1. The junction had 3 bases not matched to a gene; V was cut back by 3 bases and J by 1 base. CDR1 is MGHRA and CDR2 is YSYEKL in the germline V gene. This CDR3 is 14 amino acids long. CDR3 sequence: CASSQRDSSYEQYF. The CDR3 coding sequence is TGCGCCAGCAGCCAGAGGGACAGTTCCTACGAGCAGTACTTC.

This clonotype was seen repeatedly, ten times or more. The chain employs TRBV12-3 or TRBV12-4 and TRBJ2-3; the match to TRBD1 covers 10 bases. This CDR3 contains 16 residues. V lost 6 bases and J lost 6; bases outside the gene matches: 12. In DNA, the CDR3 is TGTGCCAGCAGCTTGACAGGGGGCGCACCCAGGGATACGCAGTATTTT. The encoded protein is CASSLTGGAPRDTQYF.

This clonotype was found many times. The V gene is TRBV6-1, the J gene TRBJ1-2; 9 bases are shared with TRBD1. From germline, CDR1 is MNHNS and CDR2 SASEGT. CDR3 length: 12 residues. V trimming: 6 bases; J trimming: 8 bases; junction bases outside the gene matches: 4. The CDR3 sequence: CASRTGGDGYTF. CDR3 sequence (DNA): TGTGCCAGCAGAACAGGGGGCGACGGCTACACCTTC.

This clonotype was found many times. The CDR3 loop reads CASSPKLGVTDTQYF. Written as DNA, the CDR3 is TGTGCCAGCAGCCCCAAGTTGGGGGTCACAGATACGCAGTATTTT. The J gene is TRBJ2-3, the V gene TRBV7-9; TRBD1 or TRBD2 may be the D gene (5 bases each). The CDR3 totals 15 residues. Trimming took off 5 bases at V and 2 bases at J, with 14 bases between the two ends. CDR1 SEHNR and CDR2 FQNEAQ come from the germline V gene (reference sequence).

This clonotype was recorded at least ten times. The DNA of the CDR3 is TGTGCCAGCACCAGCCGGGACAGGGGGACCACCTTC. Translating gives CASTSRDRGTTF. The chain joins TRBV21-1 to TRBJ2-7; the tabulated D call, TRBD1, remains unverified against the DNA. TRBV21-1 is an annotated pseudogene. The CDR3 has 12 amino acids.

This clonotype was seen repeatedly, ten times or more. The chain has TRBV6-1 and TRBJ1-5; TRBD1 might be the D (5 bases). V gave up 3 bases and J gave up 11 bases, with 17 bases separating them. Germline CDR1 is MNHNS and CDR2 is SASEGT. This CDR3 spans 14 amino acids. In nucleotides, the CDR3 is TGTGCCAGCAGTGATGACAGCCTAGTTAAGGCCCAGCATTTT. It encodes CASSDDSLVKAQHF.

The rearrangement uses TRBV28 and TRBJ2-7; D gene ambiguous. Trimming removed 10 bases from V and 5 bases from J, with 12 bases in between. CDR3 length: 11 residues. Germline V gene data show CDR1 as MDHEN and CDR2 as SYDVKM. The CDR3 DNA is TGTGCCACGACATCGCGGCACGAGCAGTACTTC. Encoded protein: CATTSRHEQYF.

This clonotype was observed many times. The chain combines TRBV10-1 with TRBJ2-3; perhaps TRBD1 as D (6 bases). The CDR3 covers 16 residues. Germline V gives CDR1 WNHNN, CDR2 SYGVQD (reference sequence). The V and J ends lost 5 bases and 0 bases respectively, with 15 bases between them. This chain's CDR3 is CASSPGDRTSTDTQYF. Written as DNA, the CDR3 is TGCGCCAGCAGTCCAGGAGACAGGACTAGCACAGATACGCAGTATTTT.